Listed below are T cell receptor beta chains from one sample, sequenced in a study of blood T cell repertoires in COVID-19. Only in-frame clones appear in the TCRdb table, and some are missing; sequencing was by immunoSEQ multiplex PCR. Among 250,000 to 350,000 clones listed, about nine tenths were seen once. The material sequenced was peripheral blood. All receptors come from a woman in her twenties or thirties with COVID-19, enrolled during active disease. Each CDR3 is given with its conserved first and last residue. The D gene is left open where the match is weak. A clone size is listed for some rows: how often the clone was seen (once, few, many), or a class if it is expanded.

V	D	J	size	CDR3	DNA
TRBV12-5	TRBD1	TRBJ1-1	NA	CASGLTGGREAFF	TGTGCTAGTGGTCTGACAGGGGGCAGGGAAGCTTTCTTT
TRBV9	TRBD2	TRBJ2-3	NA	CASSVGASGSVVDTQYF	TGTGCCAGCAGCGTAGGGGCTAGCGGGAGTGTGGTAGATACGCAGTATTTT
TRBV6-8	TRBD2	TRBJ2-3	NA	CASSWGGRPTDTQYF	TGTGCCAGCAGTTGGGGCGGGAGGCCCACAGATACGCAGTATTTT
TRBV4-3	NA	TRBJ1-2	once	CASSQDAGSDYGYTF	TGCGCCAGCAGCCAAGATGCGGGGTCGGACTATGGCTACACCTTC
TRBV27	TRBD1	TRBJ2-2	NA	CASSYQGAGAGELFF	TGTGCCAGCAGTTACCAGGGGGCTGGGGCCGGGGAGCTGTTTTTT
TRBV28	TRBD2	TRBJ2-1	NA	CASSPLIGRNLYNEQFF	TGTGCCAGCAGTCCTTTAATCGGGAGGAATCTATACAATGAGCAGTTCTTC
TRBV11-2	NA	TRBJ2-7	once	CASSLEVQAGQYF	TGTGCCAGCAGCTTAGAAGTACAAGCGGGGCAGTACTTC
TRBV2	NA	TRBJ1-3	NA	CASRRIGNTIYF	TGTGCCAGCAGGCGTATTGGAAACACCATATATTTT
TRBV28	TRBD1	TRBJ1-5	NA	CASLGQAFNQPQHF	TGTGCCAGCCTAGGACAGGCTTTCAATCAGCCCCAGCATTTT
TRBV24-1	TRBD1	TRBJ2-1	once	CATSDYRGSYNEQFF	TGTGCCACCAGTGATTACAGGGGGAGTTACAATGAGCAGTTCTTC
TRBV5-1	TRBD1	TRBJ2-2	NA	CASSPTGHTGELFF	TGCGCCAGCAGCCCGACAGGGCACACCGGGGAGCTGTTTTTT
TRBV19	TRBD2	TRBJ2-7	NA	CASTPQLAGVAEQYF	TGTGCCAGTACCCCCCAACTAGCGGGAGTCGCCGAGCAGTACTTC
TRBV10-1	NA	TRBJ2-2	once	CASSDTTGELFF	TGCGCCAGCAGTGACACAACCGGGGAGCTGTTTTTT
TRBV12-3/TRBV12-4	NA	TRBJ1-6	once	CATQRGYNSPLHF	TGTGCCACCCAACGGGGTTATAATTCACCCCTCCACTTT
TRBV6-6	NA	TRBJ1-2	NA	CASSYPSDGYTF	TGTGCCAGCAGTTACCCTTCCGATGGCTACACCTTC
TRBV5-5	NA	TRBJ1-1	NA	CASSLGTRNTEAFF	TGTGCCAGCAGCTTGGGGACAAGGAACACTGAAGCTTTCTTT
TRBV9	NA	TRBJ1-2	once	CASSLEGGLYGYTF	TGTGCCAGCAGCCTAGAGGGAGGTCTTTATGGCTACACCTTC
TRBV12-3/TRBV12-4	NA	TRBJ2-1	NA	CASSLQGINEQFF	TGTGCCAGCAGTTTACAGGGGATCAATGAGCAGTTCTTC
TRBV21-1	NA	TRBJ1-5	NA	CASSKAGKQEGPQHF	TGTGCCAGCAGCAAAGCTGGCAAACAGGAAGGGCCCCAGCATTTT
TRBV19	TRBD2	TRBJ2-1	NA	CASSIRTSGYNEQFF	TGTGCCAGTAGTATTAGGACTAGCGGGTACAATGAGCAGTTCTTC